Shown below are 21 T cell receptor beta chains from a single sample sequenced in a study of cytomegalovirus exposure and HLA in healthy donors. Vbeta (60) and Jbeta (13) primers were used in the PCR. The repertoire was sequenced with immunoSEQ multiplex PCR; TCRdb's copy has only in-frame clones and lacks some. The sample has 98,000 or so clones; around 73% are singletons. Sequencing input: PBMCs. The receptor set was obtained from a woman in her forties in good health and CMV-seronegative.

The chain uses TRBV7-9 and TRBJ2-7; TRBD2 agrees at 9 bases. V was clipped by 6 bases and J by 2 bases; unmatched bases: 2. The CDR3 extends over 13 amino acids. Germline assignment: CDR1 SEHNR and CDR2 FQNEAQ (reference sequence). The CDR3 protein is CASRGLAPYEQYF. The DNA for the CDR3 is TGTGCCAGCAGGGGACTAGCACCCTACGAGCAGTACTTC.

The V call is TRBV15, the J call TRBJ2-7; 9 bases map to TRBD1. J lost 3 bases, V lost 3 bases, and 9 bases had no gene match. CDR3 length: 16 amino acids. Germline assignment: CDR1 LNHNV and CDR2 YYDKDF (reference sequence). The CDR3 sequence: CATSSGGTGIGYEQYF. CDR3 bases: TGTGCCACCAGCAGTGGTGGGACAGGGATAGGCTACGAGCAGTACTTC.

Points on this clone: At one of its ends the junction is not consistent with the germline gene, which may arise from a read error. The CDR3 reads CASRHSTGNTGELFF. The CDR3 DNA sequence: TGTGCTAGCAGACACAGTACAGGGAACACCGGGGAGCTGTTTTTT. V usage is TRBV7-7 and J usage is TRBJ2-2, with D perhaps matching TRBD1 (5 bases). CDR1 is SSHAT, CDR2 FNYEAQ, per germline (reference sequence). The CDR3 has 15 residues. Supplemented by reference TRBV7-7 and TRBJ2-2, the full variable domain reads GAGVSQSPRYKVTKRGQDVTLRCDPISSHATLYWYQQALGQGPEFLTYFNYEAQPDKSGLPSDRFSAERPEGSISTLTIQRTEQRDSAMYRCASRHSTGNTGELFFGEGSRLTVL.

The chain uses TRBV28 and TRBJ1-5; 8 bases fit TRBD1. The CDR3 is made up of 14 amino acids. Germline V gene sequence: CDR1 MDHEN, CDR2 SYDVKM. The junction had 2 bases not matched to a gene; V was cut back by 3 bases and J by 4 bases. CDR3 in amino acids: CASSLDRANQPQHF. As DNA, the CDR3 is TGTGCCAGCAGTTTGGACAGGGCGAATCAGCCCCAGCATTTT.

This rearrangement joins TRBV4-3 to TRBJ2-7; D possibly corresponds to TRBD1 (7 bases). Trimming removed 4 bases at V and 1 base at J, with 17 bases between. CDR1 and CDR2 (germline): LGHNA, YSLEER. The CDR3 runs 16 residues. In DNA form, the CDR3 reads TGCGCCAGCAGCCGACTAACAGGGGCGGGGTCCTACGAGCAGTACTTC. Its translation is CASSRLTGAGSYEQYF.

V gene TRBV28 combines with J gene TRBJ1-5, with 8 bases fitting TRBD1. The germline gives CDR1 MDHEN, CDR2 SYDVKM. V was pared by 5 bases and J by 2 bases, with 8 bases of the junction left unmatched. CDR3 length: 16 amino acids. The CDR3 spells CASSLRQGRGNQPQHF. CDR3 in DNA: TGTGCCAGCAGTCTCCGACAGGGGCGGGGCAATCAGCCCCAGCATTTT. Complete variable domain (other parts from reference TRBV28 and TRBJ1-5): DVKVTQSSRYLVKRTGEKVFLECVQDMDHENMFWYRQDPGLGLRLIYFSYDVKMKEKGDIPEGYSVSREKKERFSLILESASTNQTSMYLCASSLRQGRGNQPQHFGDGTRLSIL.

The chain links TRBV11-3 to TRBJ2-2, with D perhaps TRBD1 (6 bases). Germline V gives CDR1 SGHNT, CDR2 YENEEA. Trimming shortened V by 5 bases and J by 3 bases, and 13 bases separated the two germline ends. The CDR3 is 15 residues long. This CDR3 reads CASSGPTGYTGELFF. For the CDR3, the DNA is TGTGCCAGCAGCGGTCCGACAGGTTACACCGGGGAGCTGTTTTTT.

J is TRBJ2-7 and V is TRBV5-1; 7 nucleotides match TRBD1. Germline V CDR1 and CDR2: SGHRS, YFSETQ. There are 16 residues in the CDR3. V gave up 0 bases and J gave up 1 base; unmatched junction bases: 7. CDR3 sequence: CASSLDRGPSSYEQYF. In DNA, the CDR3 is TGCGCCAGCAGCTTGGACAGGGGCCCTTCTTCCTACGAGCAGTACTTC.

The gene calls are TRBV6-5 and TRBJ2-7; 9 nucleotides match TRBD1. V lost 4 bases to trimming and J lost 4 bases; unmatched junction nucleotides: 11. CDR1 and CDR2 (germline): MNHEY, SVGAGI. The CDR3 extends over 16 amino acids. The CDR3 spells CASSSGGLQGAYEQYF. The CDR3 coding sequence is TGTGCCAGCAGTTCCGGGGGGTTACAGGGGGCTTACGAGCAGTACTTC.

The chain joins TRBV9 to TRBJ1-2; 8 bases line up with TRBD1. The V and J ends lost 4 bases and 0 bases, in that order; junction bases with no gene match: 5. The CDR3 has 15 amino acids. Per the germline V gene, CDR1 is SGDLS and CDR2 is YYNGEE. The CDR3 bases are TGTGCCAGCAGCTTTCAGGGGGCCTCTAACTATGGCTACACCTTC. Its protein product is CASSFQGASNYGYTF.

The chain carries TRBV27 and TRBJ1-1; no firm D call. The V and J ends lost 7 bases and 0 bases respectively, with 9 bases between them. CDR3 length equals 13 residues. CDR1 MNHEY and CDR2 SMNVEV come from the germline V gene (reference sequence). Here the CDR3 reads CASKVQMNTEAFF. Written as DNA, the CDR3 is TGTGCCAGCAAAGTACAGATGAACACTGAAGCTTTCTTT.

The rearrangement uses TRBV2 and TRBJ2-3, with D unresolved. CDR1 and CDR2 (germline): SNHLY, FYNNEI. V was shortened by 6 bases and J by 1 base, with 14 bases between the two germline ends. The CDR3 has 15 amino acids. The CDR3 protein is CASSALVFRTDTQYF. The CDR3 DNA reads TGTGCCAGCAGCGCCCTAGTTTTCCGCACAGATACGCAGTATTTT.

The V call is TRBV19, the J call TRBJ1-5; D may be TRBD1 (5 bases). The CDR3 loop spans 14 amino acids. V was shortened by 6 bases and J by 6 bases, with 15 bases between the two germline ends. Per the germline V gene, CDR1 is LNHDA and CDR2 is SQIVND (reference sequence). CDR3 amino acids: CASSPSGGGQPQHF. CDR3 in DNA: TGTGCCAGTAGCCCGAGCGGGGGAGGTCAGCCCCAGCATTTT.

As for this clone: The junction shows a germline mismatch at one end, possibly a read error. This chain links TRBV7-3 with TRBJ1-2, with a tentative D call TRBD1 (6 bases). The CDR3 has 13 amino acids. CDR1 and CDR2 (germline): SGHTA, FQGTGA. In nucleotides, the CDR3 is TGTGCCAGCAGCTTCGAACGGGCAGGGGAGAAACTCTTC. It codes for CASSFERAGEKLF.

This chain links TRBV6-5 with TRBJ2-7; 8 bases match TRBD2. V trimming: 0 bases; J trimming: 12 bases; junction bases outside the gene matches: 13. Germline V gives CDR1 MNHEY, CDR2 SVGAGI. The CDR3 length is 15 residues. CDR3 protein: CASSYSNSGTSIVYF. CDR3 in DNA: TGTGCCAGCAGTTACTCGAATTCCGGGACTAGTATTGTGTACTTC.

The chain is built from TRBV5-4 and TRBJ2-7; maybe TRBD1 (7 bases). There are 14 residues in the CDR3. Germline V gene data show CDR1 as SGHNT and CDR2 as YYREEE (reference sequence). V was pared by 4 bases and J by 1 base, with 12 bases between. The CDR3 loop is CASSPRDSSYEQYF. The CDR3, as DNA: TGTGCCAGCAGCCCGCGGGACAGTTCCTACGAGCAGTACTTC.

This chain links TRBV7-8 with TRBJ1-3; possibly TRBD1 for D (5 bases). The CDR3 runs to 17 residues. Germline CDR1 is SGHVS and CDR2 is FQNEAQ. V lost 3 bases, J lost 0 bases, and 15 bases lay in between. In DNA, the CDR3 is TGTGCCAGCAGCTTTTGGTCAGGGACTAGCTCTGGAAACACCATATATTTT. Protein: CASSFWSGTSSGNTIYF.

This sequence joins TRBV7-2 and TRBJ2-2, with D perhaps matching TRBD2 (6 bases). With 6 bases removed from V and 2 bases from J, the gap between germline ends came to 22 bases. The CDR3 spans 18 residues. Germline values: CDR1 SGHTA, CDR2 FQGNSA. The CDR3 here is CASRPSGGAEPNTGELFF. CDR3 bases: TGTGCCAGCAGGCCGTCTGGCGGGGCGGAACCTAACACCGGGGAGCTGTTTTTT.

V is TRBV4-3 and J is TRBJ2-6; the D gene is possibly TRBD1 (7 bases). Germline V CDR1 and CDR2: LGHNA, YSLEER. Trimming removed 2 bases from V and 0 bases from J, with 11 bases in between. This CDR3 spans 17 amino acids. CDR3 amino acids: CASSQTGDSSGANVLTF. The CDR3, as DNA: TGCGCCAGCAGCCAAACAGGGGACTCCTCTGGGGCCAACGTCCTGACTTTC.

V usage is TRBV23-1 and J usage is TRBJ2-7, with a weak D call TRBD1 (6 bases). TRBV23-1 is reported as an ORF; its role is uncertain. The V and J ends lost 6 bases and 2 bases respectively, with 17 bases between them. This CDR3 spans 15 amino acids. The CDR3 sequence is CASSLQGGLAYEQYF. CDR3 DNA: TGCGCCAGCAGCTTACAGGGCGGACTCGCCTACGAGCAGTACTTC.

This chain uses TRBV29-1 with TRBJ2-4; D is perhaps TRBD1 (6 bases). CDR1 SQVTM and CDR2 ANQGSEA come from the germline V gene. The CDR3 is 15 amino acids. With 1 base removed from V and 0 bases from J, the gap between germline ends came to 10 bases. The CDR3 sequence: CSVEGTDLAKNIQYF. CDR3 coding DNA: TGCAGCGTTGAAGGGACAGATCTAGCCAAAAACATTCAGTACTTC.